This entry is about one T cell receptor beta chain. This specimen comes from a study of blood T cell repertoires in COVID-19. Turning to the study itself: PBMCs, B-cell-depleted T cells, or T cells were the source of the cDNA or gDNA that made up the material.

Original processing notes: Estimated nucleated cell counts came from reference gene primer amplification. Sequencing was performed with immunoSEQ multiplex PCR; in TCRdb, only in-frame clones are kept and a portion is missing. Clonal size and the V and J genes are those of that table, whereas D and trimming came from the DNA. The repertoire has some 430,000 clones, roughly 87% of them found once; the top ten carry around 0.6%. Two negative PCRs, clearance, or symptom resolution characterized the recovered Cohort 3 donors. CDR3 length: 17 amino acids. V lost 2 bases and J 5 bases, leaving 20 bases between the germline ends. The germline gives CDR1 KGHDR, CDR2 SFDVKD.

The chain is built from TRBV24-1 and TRBJ1-2, with D possibly TRBD1 on 5 matching bases. The TCR sequence derives from a young man who had recovered from COVID-19. Input material: PBMCs or T cells enriched from blood (not recorded which). For the CDR3, the DNA is TGTGCCACCAGTGATTCGCGAAGTCCAGGGATTTCTTATGGCTACACCTTC. Amino acid sequence: CATSDSRSPGISYGYTF.